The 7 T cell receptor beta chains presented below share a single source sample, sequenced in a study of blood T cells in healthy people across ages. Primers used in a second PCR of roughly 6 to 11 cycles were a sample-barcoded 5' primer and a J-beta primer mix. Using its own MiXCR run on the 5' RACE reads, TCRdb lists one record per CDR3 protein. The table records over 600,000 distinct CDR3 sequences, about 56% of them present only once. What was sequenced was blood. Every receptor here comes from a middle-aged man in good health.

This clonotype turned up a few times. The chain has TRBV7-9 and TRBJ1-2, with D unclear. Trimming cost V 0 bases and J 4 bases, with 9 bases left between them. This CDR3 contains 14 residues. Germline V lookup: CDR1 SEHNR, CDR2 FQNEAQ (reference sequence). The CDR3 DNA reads TGTGCCAGCAGCTTAGCAAGGGCCGTCTATGGCTACACCTTC. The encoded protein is CASSLARAVYGYTF.

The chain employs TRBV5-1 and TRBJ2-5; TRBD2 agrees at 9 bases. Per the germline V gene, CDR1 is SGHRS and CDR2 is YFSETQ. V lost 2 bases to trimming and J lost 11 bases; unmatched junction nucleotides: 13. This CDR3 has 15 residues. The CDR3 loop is CASSFDGTSYNEQYF. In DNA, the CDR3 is TGCGCCAGCAGCTTTGATGGGACTAGCTACAATGAGCAGTACTTC.

The CDR3 sequence: CASSSGQGNLYEQYF. The CDR3 DNA reads TGTGCCAGCAGCTCGGGACAGGGAAACCTCTACGAGCAGTACTTC. The rearrangement uses TRBV7-2 and TRBJ2-7, with 9 nucleotides matching TRBD1. This CDR3 contains 15 residues. The V gene's germline CDR1 is SGHTA and CDR2 FQGNSA. The ends lost 4 bases at V and 3 bases at J; junction bases unmatched: 7.

This CDR3 reads CSATISGRAVFTYTQYF. Written as DNA, the CDR3 is TGCAGTGCTACAATTAGCGGGAGGGCCGTTTTTACATATACGCAGTATTTT. This chain connects TRBV20-1 to TRBJ2-3, with 11 nucleotides matching TRBD2. Germline V gene lookup returns CDR1 DFQATT and CDR2 SNEGSKA (reference sequence). This CDR3 region has 17 residues. The V gene end was trimmed by 4 bases and the J gene end by 7 bases; junction bases not matched to a gene: 16.

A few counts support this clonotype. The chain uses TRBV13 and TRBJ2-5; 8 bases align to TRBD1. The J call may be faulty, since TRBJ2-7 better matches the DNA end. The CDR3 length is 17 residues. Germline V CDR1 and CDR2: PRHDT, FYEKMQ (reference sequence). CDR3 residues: CASSLGIGTGDGYEQYF. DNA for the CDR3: TGTGCCAGCAGCTTAGGGATTGGGACAGGAGACGGGTACGAGCAGTACTTC.

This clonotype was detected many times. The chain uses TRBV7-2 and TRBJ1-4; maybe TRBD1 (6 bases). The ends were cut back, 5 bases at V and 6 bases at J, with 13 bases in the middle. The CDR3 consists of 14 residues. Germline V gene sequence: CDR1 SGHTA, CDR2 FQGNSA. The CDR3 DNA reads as TGTGCCAGCAGCCAAAGACAGGCTGATGAAAAACTGTTTTTT. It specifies CASSQRQADEKLFF.

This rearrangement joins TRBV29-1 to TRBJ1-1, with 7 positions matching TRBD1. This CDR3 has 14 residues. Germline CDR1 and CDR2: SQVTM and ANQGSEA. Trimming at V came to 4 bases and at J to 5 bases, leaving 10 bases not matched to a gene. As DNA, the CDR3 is TGCAGCGTTGTAGGGTTACAGGGGTTAACTGAAGCTTTCTTT. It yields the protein CSVVGLQGLTEAFF. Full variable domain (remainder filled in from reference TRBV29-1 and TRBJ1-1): SAVISQKPSRDICQRGTSLTIQCQVDSQVTMMFWYRQQPGQSLTLIATANQGSEATYESGFVIDKFPISRPNLTFSTLTVSNMSPEDSSIYLCSVVGLQGLTEAFFGQGTRLTVV.